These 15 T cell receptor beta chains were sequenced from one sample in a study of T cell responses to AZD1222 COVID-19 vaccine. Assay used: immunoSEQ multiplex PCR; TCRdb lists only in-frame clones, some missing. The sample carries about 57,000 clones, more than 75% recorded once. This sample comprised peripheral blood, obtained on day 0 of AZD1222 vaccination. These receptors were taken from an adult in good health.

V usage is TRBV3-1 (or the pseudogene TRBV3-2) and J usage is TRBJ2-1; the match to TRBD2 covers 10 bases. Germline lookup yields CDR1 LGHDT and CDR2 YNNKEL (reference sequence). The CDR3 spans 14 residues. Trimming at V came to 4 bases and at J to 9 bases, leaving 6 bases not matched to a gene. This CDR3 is CASSPSSGSTEQFF. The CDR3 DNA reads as TGTGCCAGCAGCCCTTCTAGCGGGAGTACTGAGCAGTTCTTC.

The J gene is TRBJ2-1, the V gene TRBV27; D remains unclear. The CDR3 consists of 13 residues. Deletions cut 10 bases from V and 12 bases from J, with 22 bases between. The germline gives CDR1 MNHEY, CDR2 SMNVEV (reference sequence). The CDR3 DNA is TGTGCCACGAGTAACGGAGCGTATAACCTGCAGTTCTTC. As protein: CATSNGAYNLQFF.

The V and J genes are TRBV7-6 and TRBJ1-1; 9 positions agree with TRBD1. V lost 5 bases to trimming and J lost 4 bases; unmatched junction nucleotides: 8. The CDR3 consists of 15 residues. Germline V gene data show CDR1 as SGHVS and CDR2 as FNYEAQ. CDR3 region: CASSRQGDMGTEAFF. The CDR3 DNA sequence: TGTGCCAGCAGCCGACAGGGGGACATGGGCACTGAAGCTTTCTTT.

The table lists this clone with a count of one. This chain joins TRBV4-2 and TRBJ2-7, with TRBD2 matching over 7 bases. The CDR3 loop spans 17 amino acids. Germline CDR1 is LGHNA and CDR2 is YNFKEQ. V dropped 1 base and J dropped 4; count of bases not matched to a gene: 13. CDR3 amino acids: CASSQGPLGEGGYEQYF. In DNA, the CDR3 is TGTGCCAGCAGCCAAGGACCGTTGGGGGAGGGCGGGTACGAGCAGTACTTC.

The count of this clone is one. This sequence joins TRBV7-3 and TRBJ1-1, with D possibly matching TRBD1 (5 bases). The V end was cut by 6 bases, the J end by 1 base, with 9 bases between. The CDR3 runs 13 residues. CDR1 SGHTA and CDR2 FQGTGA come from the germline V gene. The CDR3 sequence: CASRRQTNTEAFF. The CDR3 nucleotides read TGTGCCAGCAGAAGACAGACGAACACTGAAGCTTTCTTT.

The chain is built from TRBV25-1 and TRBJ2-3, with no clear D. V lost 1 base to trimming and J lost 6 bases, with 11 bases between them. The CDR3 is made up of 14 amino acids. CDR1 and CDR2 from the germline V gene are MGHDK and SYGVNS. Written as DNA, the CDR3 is TGTGCCAGCAGTGAATTGGACGAGAATGATACGCAGTATTTT. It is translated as CASSELDENDTQYF.

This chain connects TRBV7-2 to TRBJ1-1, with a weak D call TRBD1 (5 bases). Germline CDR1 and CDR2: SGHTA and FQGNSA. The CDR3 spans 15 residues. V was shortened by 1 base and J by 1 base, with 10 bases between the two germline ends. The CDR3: CASSLVPGGNTEAFF. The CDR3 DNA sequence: TGTGCCAGCAGCTTAGTGCCTGGGGGGAACACTGAAGCTTTCTTT.

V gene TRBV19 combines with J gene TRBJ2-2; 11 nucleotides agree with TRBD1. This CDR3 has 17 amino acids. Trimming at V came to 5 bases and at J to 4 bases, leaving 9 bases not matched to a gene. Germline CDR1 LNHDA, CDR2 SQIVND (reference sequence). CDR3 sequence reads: CASSADRDRGITGELFF. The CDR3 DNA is TGTGCCAGTAGTGCAGACCGGGACAGGGGGATCACCGGGGAGCTGTTTTTT.

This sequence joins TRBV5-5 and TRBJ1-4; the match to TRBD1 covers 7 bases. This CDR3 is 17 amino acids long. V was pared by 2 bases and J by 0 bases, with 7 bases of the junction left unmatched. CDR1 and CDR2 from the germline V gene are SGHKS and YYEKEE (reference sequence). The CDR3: CASSFGTALSTNEKLFF. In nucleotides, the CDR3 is TGTGCCAGCAGCTTCGGGACAGCACTTTCAACTAATGAAAAACTGTTTTTT.

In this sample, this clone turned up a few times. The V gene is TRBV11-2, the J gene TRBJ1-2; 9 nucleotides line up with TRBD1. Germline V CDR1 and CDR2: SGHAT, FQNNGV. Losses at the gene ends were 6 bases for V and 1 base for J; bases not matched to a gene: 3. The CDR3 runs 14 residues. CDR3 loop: CASRSDRGNYGYTF. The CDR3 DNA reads TGTGCCAGCAGGTCGGACAGGGGTAACTATGGCTACACCTTC.

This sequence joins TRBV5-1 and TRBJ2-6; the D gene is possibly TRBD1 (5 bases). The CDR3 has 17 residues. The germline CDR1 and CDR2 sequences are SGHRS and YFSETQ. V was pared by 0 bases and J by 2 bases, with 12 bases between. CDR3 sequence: CASSLAYPTAGANVLTF. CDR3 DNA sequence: TGCGCCAGCAGCTTGGCCTATCCGACAGCTGGGGCCAACGTCCTGACTTTC.

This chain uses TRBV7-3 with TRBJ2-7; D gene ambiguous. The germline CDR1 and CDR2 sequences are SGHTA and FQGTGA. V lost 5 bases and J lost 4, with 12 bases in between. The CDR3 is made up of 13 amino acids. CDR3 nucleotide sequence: TGTGCCAGCAGCCAAAACGCCCGATACGAGCAGTACTTC. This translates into CASSQNARYEQYF. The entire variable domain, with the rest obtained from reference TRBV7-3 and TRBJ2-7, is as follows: GAGVSQTPSNKVTEKGKYVELRCDPISGHTALYWYRQSLGQGPEFLIYFQGTGAADDSGLPNDRFFAVRPEGSVSTLKIQRTERGDSAVYLCASSQNARYEQYFGPGTRLTVT.

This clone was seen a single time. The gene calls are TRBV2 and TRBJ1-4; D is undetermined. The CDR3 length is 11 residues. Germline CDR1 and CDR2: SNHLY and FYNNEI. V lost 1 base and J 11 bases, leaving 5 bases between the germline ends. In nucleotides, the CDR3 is TGTGCCAGCAGTGAAGGGAGGAAACTGTTTTTT. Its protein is CASSEGRKLFF.

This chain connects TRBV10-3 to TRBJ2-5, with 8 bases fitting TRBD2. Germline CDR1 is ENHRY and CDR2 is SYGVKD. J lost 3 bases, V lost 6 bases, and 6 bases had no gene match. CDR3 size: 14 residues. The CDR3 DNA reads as TGTGCCATCAGGTTCGGACTAGCTGAAGAGACCCAGTACTTC. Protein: CAIRFGLAEETQYF.

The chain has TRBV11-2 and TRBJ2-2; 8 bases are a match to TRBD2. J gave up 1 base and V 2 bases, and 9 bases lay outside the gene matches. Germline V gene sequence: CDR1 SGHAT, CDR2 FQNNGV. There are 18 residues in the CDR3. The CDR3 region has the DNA TGTGCCAGCAGCTTAAGGCGGAGGGGACTAGGGAACACCGGGGAGCTGTTTTTT. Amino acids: CASSLRRRGLGNTGELFF.